The next 3 T cell receptor beta chains were all read from a single sample in a study of regulatory T cells in long-lasting Graves disease. With iRepertoire HTBI primers and Arm-PCR of CDR3 regions, TCR beta libraries were built. TCRdb reanalysed the multiplex PCR reads using MiXCR and keeps one entry per CDR3 protein. The profile shows 440,000 or so distinct CDR3 sequences, around 15% of them singletons. Time point reported: newly diagnosed GD, antithyroid drugs for less than 3 months. Isolated PBMC RNA provided the starting material for the TCR library. In addition, the sample was reused for a study of T cells in Graves' hyperthyroidism and ophthalmopathy.

The sample consisted of peripheral blood mononuclear cells (PBMCs), taken at new diagnosis, from a patient treated with antithyroid drugs. These receptors originate from a woman younger than 45 with Graves disease.

This clonotype occurred many times. The chain uses TRBV15 and TRBJ1-1; D might be TRBD1 (6 bases). This CDR3 contains 15 residues. Germline V gene sequence: CDR1 LNHNV, CDR2 YYDKDF (reference sequence). The V gene lost 4 bases and the J gene lost 3 bases, with 15 bases spanning the gap. The CDR3, as DNA: TGTGCCACCAGCATTCCTACAGGGTCCCACACTGAAGCTTTCTTT. Translated: CATSIPTGSHTEAFF.

This clonotype was seen ten or more times. The CDR3 nucleotides are TGTGCCAGCAGTGTGGTGGGAACAGATACGCAGTATTTT. Its protein product is CASSVVGTDTQYF. V usage is TRBV9 and J usage is TRBJ2-3; D is unresolved. This CDR3 region has 13 residues. V shed 5 bases and J shed 3 bases, with 10 bases lying between them. Germline lookup yields CDR1 SGDLS and CDR2 YYNGEE.

This clonotype was recorded at least ten times. The chain links TRBV20-1 to TRBJ2-1, with D unclear. Germline CDR1 reads DFQATT; CDR2 reads SNEGSKA (reference sequence). The V end lost 1 base, the J end lost 6 bases, and 7 bases lay between the germline ends. The CDR3 length is 12 residues. CDR3 sequence (DNA): TGCAGTGCTAGAGTTAGCCGCAATGAGCAGTTCTTC. Translation gives CSARVSRNEQFF.